The 9 T cell receptor beta chains below were found in one sample sequenced in a study of blood T cells in healthy people across ages (dated by TCRdb to 2014 to 2015). Libraries were built with 5' RACE. Sequencing was performed on an Illumina HiSeq 2500. A second 7 to 11 cycle PCR used a sample-barcoded 5' primer and a J-beta primer mix. TCRdb redid the processing of the public reads, applying fastp at Q25 and MiXCR, and retained in-frame beta chains. Every CDR3 protein is listed once, alongside the most common genes and DNA of its rows. Within this sample are hundreds of thousands of distinct CDR3 sequences, with approximately 24% of them counted one time only. The top ten hold under 3% of the sample. The sample also formed part of further work on T cells of mothers and their children.

Sample: blood. These receptors came from a boy aged 5-17 years in good health.

This clonotype was seen at least ten times. The chain is built from TRBV5-1 and TRBJ2-1; 8 bases are shared with TRBD2. V trimming: 3 bases; J trimming: 0 bases; junction bases outside the gene matches: 2. This CDR3 region has 15 residues. Germline lookup yields CDR1 SGHRS and CDR2 YFSETQ. The CDR3 sequence is CASSSGGSSYNEQFF. The CDR3 nucleotides read TGCGCCAGCAGCTCGGGGGGGAGCTCCTACAATGAGCAGTTCTTC.

Comments on this clonotype: One end of the junction is discordant with germline, which a read error may explain. V and J are TRBV7-6 and TRBJ2-1; perhaps TRBD2 as D (7 bases). The V gene's germline CDR1 is SGHVS and CDR2 FNYEAQ. The length of the CDR3 is 16 residues. The CDR3 sequence: CASSPGGRLSYNERFF. CDR3 nucleotide sequence: TGTGCCAGCAGCCCCGGGGGGCGCCTCTCCTACAATGAGCGGTTCTTC. Full variable domain (outside the CDR3, taken from reference TRBV7-6 and TRBJ2-1): GAGVSQSPRYKVTKRGQDVALRCDPISGHVSLYWYRQALGQGPEFLTYFNYEAQQDKSGLPNDRFSAERPEGSISTLTIQRTEQRDSAMYRCASSPGGRLSYNERFFGPGTRLTVL.

A few counts support this clonotype. The chain couples TRBV4-2 to TRBJ2-3, with a possible D match to TRBD2 (6 bases). Trimming took 0 bases from V and 5 from J, leaving 12 bases between them. CDR1 and CDR2 (germline): LGHNA, YNFKEQ. The length of the CDR3 is 15 residues. CDR3 sequence: CASSQDKGSGDTQYF. CDR3 DNA sequence: TGTGCCAGCAGCCAAGATAAAGGTAGCGGAGATACGCAGTATTTT.

This clonotype showed up just a few times. V usage is TRBV10-3 and J usage is TRBJ2-1, with D tentatively TRBD1 or TRBD2 (5 bases each). Between the trimmed V and J ends, which lost 3 bases and 0 bases, there was a span of 9 bases. Germline assignment: CDR1 ENHRY and CDR2 SYGVKD. The CDR3 has 15 amino acids. For the CDR3, the DNA is TGTGCCATCAGTGACCCCGGGGCCTCCTACAATGAGCAGTTCTTC. Encoded protein: CAISDPGASYNEQFF.

V gene TRBV4-1 combines with J gene TRBJ2-1; D is possibly TRBD1 (8 bases). This CDR3 comprises 15 residues. Trimming took off 3 bases at V and 6 bases at J, with 15 bases between the two ends. Germline V gene lookup returns CDR1 MGHRA and CDR2 YSYEKL. As DNA, the CDR3 is TGCGCCAGCAGCCAGGACAGGGACTACACCAATGAGCAGTTCTTC. Residues: CASSQDRDYTNEQFF.

This CDR3 is CASSRSSGANVLTF. The DNA of the CDR3 is TGTGCCAGCAGCCGCAGTTCTGGGGCCAACGTCCTGACTTTC. This chain joins TRBV7-2 and TRBJ2-6; unclear D gene. Germline CDR1 SGHTA, CDR2 FQGNSA. Trimming cost V 5 bases and J 1 base, with 6 bases left between them. This CDR3 comprises 14 residues.

There are a few counts of this clonotype. The rearrangement joins TRBV3-1 to TRBJ2-5; possible D gene TRBD1, 6 bases. V lost 3 bases and J 3 bases, leaving 11 bases between the germline ends. CDR1 and CDR2 from the germline V gene are LGHDT and YNNKEL (reference sequence). CDR3 length equals 14 residues. CDR3 region: CASSQNSGEETQYF. For the CDR3, the DNA is TGTGCCAGCAGCCAGAACTCAGGGGAAGAGACCCAGTACTTC.

The V gene is TRBV9, the J gene TRBJ2-1; 9 bases are a match to TRBD1. Germline V lookup: CDR1 SGDLS, CDR2 YYNGEE. CDR3 length equals 15 residues. Trimming at V came to 7 bases and at J to 0 bases, leaving 5 bases not matched to a gene. In DNA, the CDR3 is TGTGCCAGCGGACAGGGGCCTAGCTCCTACAATGAGCAGTTCTTC. Its protein product is CASGQGPSSYNEQFF.

This clonotype was picked up a small number of times. The rearrangement joins TRBV2 to TRBJ2-3; 11 positions agree with TRBD2. This CDR3 is 12 amino acids long. V shed 6 bases, J shed 14 bases, and the junction held 7 bases outside the gene matches. The germline V gene has CDR1 SNHLY and CDR2 FYNNEI. Here the CDR3 reads CASRGSGTSGYF. CDR3 nucleotides: TGTGCCAGCAGGGGGTCCGGGACTAGCGGGTATTTT.